The present TCR beta chain was sequenced within a study of T cell changes during pregnancy in multiple sclerosis. Profiled with immunoSEQ multiplex PCR; TCRdb holds only in-frame clones, not every one. The repertoire holds about 70,000 clones, with around nine tenths as singletons. Germline V gene lookup returns CDR1 LGHNT and CDR2 FRNRAP. The V end was cut by 7 bases, the J end by 4 bases, with 25 bases between. CDR3 size: 17 residues. The V gene is TRBV12-5, the J gene TRBJ2-5; the D gene is possibly TRBD2 (7 bases). Sequences were derived from peripheral blood, sampled in the second trimester of pregnancy. This TCR was recovered from a female donor in good health, enrolled as a control in a pregnancy study. Here the CDR3 DNA reads TGTGCTAGTGCTAACCCTAGGGGGGGGCAGGAAGGAGAGACCCAGTACTTC. As protein: CASANPRGGQEGETQYF.